This T cell receptor (beta chain) was identified during a study of blood T cell repertoires in COVID-19. For the study at large: The United States, Italy and Spain supplied acute and convalescent COVID-19 samples.

Generated by immunoSEQ multiplex PCR, the TCRdb table keeps only in-frame clones and is missing some. The sample consists of 200,000 to 250,000 clones, roughly four fifths of them appearing once. V gave up 1 base and J gave up 6 bases, with 11 bases separating them. Germline V gene lookup returns CDR1 SEHNR and CDR2 FQNEAQ (reference sequence). The CDR3 covers 14 residues. The TCR sequence derives from a man in his sixties who had recovered from COVID-19. Sequencing used PBMCs or T cells enriched from blood (not recorded which). The J gene is TRBJ2-3, the V gene TRBV7-9, with unresolved D. CDR3 bases: TGTGCCAGCAGCTTAGTCGCAGTAACGGATACGCAGTATTTT. Amino acid sequence: CASSLVAVTDTQYF.